These 17 T cell receptor beta chains were all obtained from the same sample, sequenced in a study of blood T cell repertoires in COVID-19. The data were produced by immunoSEQ multiplex PCR, yet TCRdb's version contains in-frame clones alone and is incomplete. Of nearly 300,000 clones in the sample, over 85% are singletons; the top ten hold less than 3.5%. The specimen sequenced was PBMCs or T cells enriched from blood (not recorded which). These receptors were taken from a woman in her forties or fifties who had been exposed to COVID-19.

This clone was observed a handful of times. The rearrangement links TRBV18 to TRBJ1-5, with TRBD1 as a possible D gene (6 bases). CDR3 length equals 16 residues. Looked up from germline, CDR1 is KGHSH and CDR2 is LQKENI. Deletions cut 0 bases from V and 6 bases from J, with 15 bases between. The CDR3 DNA reads as TGTGCCAGCTCACCACCCTTGCCACAGGGAAGTCAGCCCCAGCATTTT. Translating gives CASSPPLPQGSQPQHF.

On this clone: The same CDR3 can be traced to other DNA sequences in this sample. The chain is built from TRBV30 and TRBJ1-2; D gene uncertain. The CDR3 runs 12 residues. With 1 base removed from V and 2 bases from J, the gap between germline ends came to 5 bases. Germline V gene sequence: CDR1 GTSNPN, CDR2 SVGIG (reference sequence). The chain's CDR3 is CAWSGANYGYTF. CDR3 sequence (DNA): TGTGCCTGGAGTGGGGCGAACTATGGCTACACCTTC.

Of note for this clone: In the same sample, other DNA sequences code for this CDR3. CDR3 in amino acids: CASSIRQGYEQYF. In DNA form, the CDR3 reads TGTGCCAGTAGTATAAGACAGGGTTACGAGCAGTACTTC. This sequence joins TRBV19 and TRBJ2-7; 7 nucleotides align to TRBD1. CDR1 is LNHDA and CDR2 is SQIVND in the germline V gene (reference sequence). The length of the CDR3 is 13 residues. The junction had 2 bases not matched to a gene; V was cut back by 2 bases and J by 4 bases.

The chain recombines TRBV14 with TRBJ1-2, with D maybe TRBD1 (6 bases). Trimming took off 0 bases at V and 4 bases at J, with 21 bases between the two ends. The CDR3 is 18 amino acids. Germline loops: CDR1 SGHDN, CDR2 FVKESK. The CDR3 protein is CASSQESRGFYLPYGYTF. The CDR3 coding sequence is TGTGCCAGCAGCCAAGAAAGCAGGGGTTTCTACCTACCCTATGGCTACACCTTC.

The chain couples TRBV28 to TRBJ2-5; perhaps TRBD2 as D (5 bases). Germline V gene data show CDR1 as MDHEN and CDR2 as SYDVKM. Trimming cost V 2 bases and J 2 bases, with 9 bases left between them. This CDR3 spans 14 amino acids. CDR3 sequence: CASSLATTQETQYF. CDR3 bases: TGTGCCAGCAGTTTAGCGACTACTCAAGAGACCCAGTACTTC.

The gene calls are TRBV4-1 and TRBJ2-3, with 8 positions matching TRBD2. The ends lost 3 bases at V and 1 base at J; junction bases unmatched: 3. Per germline, CDR1 MGHRA and CDR2 YSYEKL. The CDR3 is 15 amino acids. CDR3 nucleotides: TGCGCCAGCAGCCACCCGGGGGGGCGCACAGATACGCAGTATTTT. Translated, it gives CASSHPGGRTDTQYF.

The chain links TRBV21-1 to TRBJ2-3; the table's D call, TRBD2, was not checked against the DNA. TRBV21-1 is given as a pseudogene. The CDR3 spans 16 residues. CDR3 residues: CASKAKTSGHTDTQYF. In nucleotides, the CDR3 is TGTGCCAGCAAAGCAAAGACTAGCGGGCACACAGATACGCAGTATTTT.

This clone was picked up a small number of times. The chain employs TRBV7-9 and TRBJ1-1; unclear D gene. V gave up 1 base and J gave up 7 bases, with 7 bases separating them. Looked up from germline, CDR1 is SEHNR and CDR2 is FQNEAQ (reference sequence). The CDR3 contains 12 residues. CDR3 residues: CASSLGSSEAFF. The CDR3 DNA reads TGTGCCAGCAGCTTAGGGTCCAGTGAAGCTTTCTTT.

This chain uses TRBV30 with TRBJ1-3; D unclear. The CDR3 length is 12 residues. V shed 3 bases and J shed 4 bases, with 7 bases lying between them. Germline-derived CDR1 and CDR2 are GTSNPN and SVGIG (reference sequence). The CDR3, as DNA: TGTGCCTGGAGGCTGGCCGGAAACACCATATATTTT. It yields the protein CAWRLAGNTIYF.

CDR3 nucleotide sequence: TGTGCCAGCAGCCCGGGGGGGTACGAGCAGTACTTC. As protein: CASSPGGYEQYF. This chain links TRBV5-6 with TRBJ2-7; the match to TRBD2 covers 8 bases. This CDR3 is built from 12 residues. The junction had 1 base not matched to a gene; V was cut back by 4 bases and J by 4 bases. Germline V CDR1 and CDR2: SGHDT, YYEEEE.

This chain joins TRBV2 and TRBJ2-2, with 7 bases matching TRBD2. Looked up from germline, CDR1 is SNHLY and CDR2 is FYNNEI. The CDR3 is made up of 15 amino acids. V trimming: 5 bases; J trimming: 2 bases; junction bases outside the gene matches: 5. This CDR3 reads CASSRLAENTGELFF. CDR3 sequence (DNA): TGTGCCAGCAGTCGCCTAGCGGAAAACACCGGGGAGCTGTTTTTT.

The gene calls are TRBV12-3 or TRBV12-4 and TRBJ1-5; possibly TRBD1 for D (6 bases). CDR3 length equals 13 residues. Trimming left V 3 bases short and J 6 bases short, with 9 bases between. CDR3 sequence (DNA): TGTGCCAGCAGTTTCGGGGGGCGTCAGCCCCAGCATTTT. It encodes CASSFGGRQPQHF.

Notes on this clone: The sample carries other DNA sequences with the same CDR3. V usage is TRBV28 and J usage is TRBJ1-2; D remains unclear. CDR3 length: 11 residues. Trimming removed 4 bases at V and 5 bases at J, with 5 bases between. Germline CDR1 is MDHEN and CDR2 is SYDVKM. The CDR3 sequence: CASSSYYGYTF. In DNA form, the CDR3 reads TGTGCCAGCAGTTCGTATTATGGCTACACCTTC.

Remarks on this clone: One end of the junction is discordant with germline, which a read error may explain. This rearrangement joins TRBV6-5 to TRBJ2-7, with 11 bases lining up with TRBD1. CDR3 length equals 16 residues. Germline CDR1 reads MNHEY; CDR2 reads SVGAGI. CDR3 sequence reads: CASSSPGQGAGYVQYF. CDR3 DNA sequence: TGTGCCAGCAGTTCGCCAGGACAGGGGGCGGGGTACGTGCAGTACTTC.

This clone turned up a few times. V gene TRBV2 combines with J gene TRBJ2-3, with a weak D call TRBD2 (6 bases). Trimming shortened V by 7 bases and J by 3 bases, and 23 bases separated the two germline ends. In germline, CDR1 is SNHLY, CDR2 FYNNEI. This CDR3 has 17 amino acids. This CDR3 is CASKRTFFGGRTDTQYF. The CDR3 DNA sequence: TGTGCCAGCAAGAGGACATTCTTCGGGGGAAGGACAGATACGCAGTATTTT.

This chain uses TRBV30 with TRBJ1-5; D remains ambiguous. CDR1 is GTSNPN and CDR2 is SVGIG in the germline V gene (reference sequence). CDR3 length: 13 residues. The germline V and J ends were trimmed by 3 bases and 4 bases, with 10 bases remaining between them. The CDR3 spells CAWSPQVNQPQHF. The CDR3 region has the DNA TGTGCCTGGAGCCCTCAGGTGAATCAGCCCCAGCATTTT.

V is TRBV29-1 and J is TRBJ2-2; 9 nucleotides align to TRBD1. Germline CDR1 and CDR2: SQVTM and ANQGSEA. V shed 2 bases and J 6 bases; nucleotides not matched to a gene: 7. CDR3 length: 15 residues. As DNA, the CDR3 is TGCAGCGTTGAATGGGGGACAGGGATCTCCGGGGAGCTGTTTTTT. As protein: CSVEWGTGISGELFF.